A single sample is the source of the 29 T cell receptor beta chains below, sequenced in a study of T cells in localized non-small cell lung cancer. Sequenced by immunoSEQ multiplex PCR; TCRdb stores in-frame clones only, minus some. The sample includes around 92,000 clones, under 95% of them seen just once. Here the sequenced sample was PBMCs, taken before any cancer treatment. These receptors originate from a woman aged 35-75 years with stage II squamous cell lung carcinoma.

The gene calls are TRBV5-1 and TRBJ2-1, with TRBD1 matching 8 bases. J lost 7 bases, V lost 0 bases, and 6 bases had no gene match. The germline V gene encodes CDR1 SGHRS and CDR2 YFSETQ. The CDR3 length is 15 residues. The CDR3 coding sequence is TGCGCCAGCAGCTTGGTTTCGACAGGGGAAAATGAGCAGTTCTTC. As protein: CASSLVSTGENEQFF.

This chain links TRBV2 with TRBJ2-5; unclear D gene. The CDR3 loop spans 14 amino acids. CDR1 is SNHLY, CDR2 FYNNEI, per germline. The V and J ends lost 0 bases and 6 bases respectively, with 11 bases between them. The CDR3 coding sequence is TGTGCCAGCAGTGAAGCGCTTAGGCCTCAGACCCAGTACTTC. This sequence encodes CASSEALRPQTQYF.

The chain recombines TRBV5-6 with TRBJ1-2; 9 bases are shared with TRBD1. The CDR3 is 12 residues long. Germline V CDR1 and CDR2: SGHDT, YYEEEE. J was trimmed by 8 bases and V by 4 bases; bases with no gene match: 3. For the CDR3, the DNA is TGTGCCAGCAGCCCGGACAGGGGCGGCTACACCTTC. Residues: CASSPDRGGYTF.

The gene calls are TRBV5-1 and TRBJ2-5; 7 positions match TRBD2. The germline CDR1 and CDR2 sequences are SGHRS and YFSETQ. The junction had 4 bases not matched to a gene; V was cut back by 6 bases and J by 5 bases. The CDR3 length is 12 residues. The CDR3 region is CASNPGGETQYF. The CDR3 nucleotides are TGCGCCAGCAACCCCGGGGGGGAGACCCAGTACTTC.

This clone was seen a single time. The same CDR3 also results from other DNA sequences found in this sample. The gene calls are TRBV29-1 and TRBJ2-2, with D perhaps TRBD2 (6 bases). Germline lookup yields CDR1 SQVTM and CDR2 ANQGSEA. This CDR3 contains 13 residues. V was cut by 4 bases and J by 4 bases, with 10 bases left in between. In DNA, the CDR3 is TGCAGCGTTGTGGGGGGAGGCACCGGGGAGCTGTTTTTT. Encoded protein: CSVVGGGTGELFF.

This clone was seen only once. This chain connects TRBV15 to TRBJ1-3; D call uncertain. The CDR3 runs 14 residues. The V end lost 0 bases, the J end lost 7 bases, and 10 bases lay between the germline ends. Per germline, CDR1 LNHNV and CDR2 YYDKDF (reference sequence). The CDR3 DNA follows: TGTGCCACCAGCAGAGATTCCTTCTTCAACACCATATATTTT. The encoded protein is CATSRDSFFNTIYF. Filled out from reference TRBV15 and TRBJ1-3, the complete variable domain reads DAMVIQNPRYQVTQFGKPVTLSCSQTLNHNVMYWYQQKSSQAPKLLFHYYDKDFNNEADTPDNFQSRRPNTSFCFLDIRSPGLGDTAMYLCATSRDSFFNTIYFGEGSWLTVV.

The chain is built from TRBV6-1 and TRBJ2-7, with D possibly being TRBD1 (6 bases). This CDR3 is built from 15 residues. CDR1 MNHNS and CDR2 SASEGT come from the germline V gene. Trimming cost V 1 base and J 2 bases, with 12 bases left between them. The CDR3 protein is CASSEVGQLTYEQYF. Written as DNA, the CDR3 is TGTGCCAGCAGTGAAGTCGGACAGCTTACCTACGAGCAGTACTTC.

The J gene is TRBJ1-1, the V gene TRBV5-1; 7 bases are a match to TRBD1. Germline V CDR1 and CDR2: SGHRS, YFSETQ. V was clipped by 3 bases and J by 0 bases; unmatched bases: 2. The CDR3 is 14 amino acids. The CDR3 DNA reads TGCGCCAGCAGCTGGGGACAGATGAACACTGAAGCTTTCTTT. This translates into CASSWGQMNTEAFF.

The chain employs TRBV7-8 and TRBJ2-3; unclear D gene. Deletions cut 1 base from V and 1 base from J, with 9 bases between. Germline CDR1 reads SGHVS; CDR2 reads FQNEAQ. This CDR3 region has 15 residues. The CDR3 DNA is TGTGCCAGCAGCTTAGGCACGTACGGCACAGATACGCAGTATTTT. It translates to CASSLGTYGTDTQYF.

A few counts support this clone. The chain carries TRBV6-1 and TRBJ2-5, with D possibly TRBD2 on 5 matching bases. The V end was cut by 1 base, the J end by 8 bases, with 23 bases between. Germline CDR1 MNHNS, CDR2 SASEGT. CDR3 length: 17 residues. CDR3 sequence reads: CASSEVSPNFPGSTQYF. The DNA for the CDR3 is TGTGCCAGCAGTGAAGTATCCCCTAACTTTCCGGGGAGTACCCAGTACTTC.

In its sample, this clone was seen once. V gene TRBV5-1 combines with J gene TRBJ2-1; 10 nucleotides align to TRBD2. V gave up 5 bases and J gave up 9 bases; unmatched junction bases: 14. Looked up from germline, CDR1 is SGHRS and CDR2 is YFSETQ. The CDR3 loop spans 16 amino acids. Written as DNA, the CDR3 is TGCGCCAGCAGGAGTAACCCAGCGGGAGGGCTGGGTGAGCAGTTCTTC. It yields the protein CASRSNPAGGLGEQFF.

V usage is TRBV13 and J usage is TRBJ2-2; D may be TRBD1 (5 bases). This CDR3 contains 13 residues. Looked up from germline, CDR1 is PRHDT and CDR2 is FYEKMQ (reference sequence). Between the trimmed V and J ends, which lost 4 bases and 4 bases, there was a span of 7 bases. CDR3 coding DNA: TGTGCCAGCAGCTATGGGGCCACCGGGGAGCTGTTTTTT. As protein: CASSYGATGELFF.

The J gene is TRBJ1-1, the V gene TRBV7-6; TRBD1 agrees at 7 bases. The J segment lost 0 bases and the V segment lost 4 bases, leaving 5 bases of the junction unmatched. Germline values: CDR1 SGHVS, CDR2 FNYEAQ. The CDR3 contains 15 residues. In DNA form, the CDR3 reads TGTGCCAGCAGCTCCGACAGGGTAATGAACACTGAAGCTTTCTTT. It yields the protein CASSSDRVMNTEAFF.

This chain connects TRBV28 to TRBJ1-1; TRBD1 aligns across 7 bases. The germline gives CDR1 MDHEN, CDR2 SYDVKM. This CDR3 has 14 residues. Trimming cost V 2 bases and J 8 bases; bases outside gene matches: 8. The CDR3: CASSLLGDRAEAFF. The DNA for the CDR3 is TGTGCCAGCAGTTTACTGGGCGACAGGGCGGAAGCTTTCTTT.

The V and J genes are TRBV28 and TRBJ2-7; D remains unclear. V lost 4 bases to trimming and J lost 2 bases, with 15 bases between them. Germline V gene lookup returns CDR1 MDHEN and CDR2 SYDVKM. This CDR3 comprises 15 residues. Here the CDR3 DNA reads TGTGCCAGCAGTTCCGTACACCTTACCACCTACGAGCAGTACTTC. It translates to CASSSVHLTTYEQYF.

This rearrangement joins TRBV4-1 to TRBJ2-5; D gene ambiguous. Trimming pared 0 bases from V and 5 bases from J, leaving 7 bases between. The CDR3 has 13 amino acids. The germline V gene encodes CDR1 MGHRA and CDR2 YSYEKL. CDR3 sequence (DNA): TGCGCCAGCAGCCAAGATCCCGGGGAGACCCAGTACTTC. It translates to CASSQDPGETQYF.

The rearrangement uses TRBV5-6 and TRBJ2-4; possibly TRBD1 or TRBD2 for D (5 bases each). The CDR3 contains 17 residues. The germline gives CDR1 SGHDT, CDR2 YYEEEE. V lost 2 bases and J 0 bases, leaving 15 bases between the germline ends. The DNA of the CDR3 is TGTGCCAGCAGCTTACAAACAGGAGGAAGAGCCAAAAACATTCAGTACTTC. Its protein product is CASSLQTGGRAKNIQYF.

The chain is built from TRBV10-3 and TRBJ1-1; D gene ambiguous. The V end was cut by 6 bases, the J end by 0 bases, with 17 bases between. The CDR3 has 16 residues. Germline-derived CDR1 and CDR2 are ENHRY and SYGVKD. DNA for the CDR3: TGTGCCATCAGGCAAATTCAAAGTACCGTGAACACTGAAGCTTTCTTT. Translation: CAIRQIQSTVNTEAFF.

The CDR3 sequence is CATSVRTGQETQYF. DNA of the CDR3: TGTGCCACCAGCGTAAGGACGGGTCAAGAGACCCAGTACTTC. The chain uses TRBV15 and TRBJ2-5; D ambiguous. The germline V gene encodes CDR1 LNHNV and CDR2 YYDKDF (reference sequence). CDR3 length equals 14 residues. V dropped 5 bases and J dropped 2 bases, with 12 bases sitting between them.

This chain uses TRBV5-1 with TRBJ1-2; 8 bases agree with TRBD1. CDR1 and CDR2 (germline): SGHRS, YFSETQ. The length of the CDR3 is 13 residues. With 4 bases clipped from V and 3 bases from J, the junction kept 2 bases outside the gene matches. This chain's CDR3 is CASSEQGDYGYTF. DNA of the CDR3: TGCGCCAGCAGCGAACAGGGGGACTATGGCTACACCTTC.

V is TRBV28 and J is TRBJ1-1; TRBD1 agrees at 8 bases. The V segment lost 6 bases and the J segment 2 bases; nucleotides outside the gene matches: 11. The CDR3 is 16 amino acids. Germline V gene data show CDR1 as MDHEN and CDR2 as SYDVKM. The DNA for the CDR3 is TGTGCCAGCAGCAGAGCCTACAGGGGGGGTAACACTGAAGCTTTCTTT. Translating gives CASSRAYRGGNTEAFF.

J is TRBJ2-1 and V is TRBV2, with TRBD1 matching over 10 bases. The V gene's germline CDR1 is SNHLY and CDR2 FYNNEI. Trimming removed 2 bases from V and 7 bases from J; junction bases left unmatched: 11. The CDR3 covers 17 residues. CDR3 sequence: CASSEKGDRGGRNEQFF. The CDR3 DNA follows: TGTGCCAGCAGTGAAAAAGGGGACAGGGGAGGGAGGAATGAGCAGTTCTTC.

V gene TRBV6-1 combines with J gene TRBJ1-2; D is undetermined. V was trimmed by 7 bases and J by 4 bases, leaving 10 bases between them. This CDR3 has 12 amino acids. CDR1 MNHNS and CDR2 SASEGT come from the germline V gene. Here the CDR3 DNA reads TGTGCCAGCACTGGCGAGTTCTATGGCTACACCTTC. Translation: CASTGEFYGYTF.

The chain employs TRBV5-4 and TRBJ2-4, with unresolved D. Trimming left V 2 bases short and J 0 bases short, with 12 bases between. Germline V gene data show CDR1 as SGHNT and CDR2 as YYREEE (reference sequence). This CDR3 region has 16 residues. CDR3 DNA: TGTGCCAGCAGCTTCTCTAGGACGGCAGCCAAAAACATTCAGTACTTC. Protein: CASSFSRTAAKNIQYF.

The chain recombines TRBV4-1 with TRBJ2-5; D unresolved. The CDR3 loop spans 13 amino acids. The V and J ends lost 4 bases and 0 bases respectively, with 6 bases between them. Germline CDR1 MGHRA, CDR2 YSYEKL. CDR3 in DNA: TGCGCCAGCAGCCTGTACAACCAAGAGACCCAGTACTTC. Its protein product is CASSLYNQETQYF.

This clone came up once. The chain links TRBV9 to TRBJ2-2, with D unclear. The CDR3 sequence is 16 residues long. CDR1 and CDR2 (germline): SGDLS, YYNGEE. V shed 0 bases and J shed 0 bases, with 9 bases lying between them. CDR3 bases: TGTGCCAGCAGCGTAGGATGGGCGACGAACACCGGGGAGCTGTTTTTT. This codes for CASSVGWATNTGELFF.

The chain couples TRBV7-7 to TRBJ2-1; 13 bases are a match to TRBD2. Trimming took 5 bases from V and 5 from J; bases not matched to a gene: 9. Germline CDR1 SSHAT, CDR2 FNYEAQ (reference sequence). The CDR3 is made up of 17 amino acids. CDR3 in amino acids: CASSPGTSGEDHNEQFF. The DNA of the CDR3 is TGTGCCAGCAGCCCCGGGACTAGCGGGGAGGACCACAATGAGCAGTTCTTC.

CDR3 residues: CASGRGGSQDDEQFF. The CDR3 region has the DNA TGTGCCAGCGGTAGAGGGGGAAGTCAGGACGATGAGCAGTTCTTC. The V and J genes are TRBV11-3 and TRBJ2-1, with a possible D match to TRBD1 (6 bases). The V gene's germline CDR1 is SGHNT and CDR2 YENEEA. Trimming cost V 8 bases and J 8 bases, with 22 bases left between them. The CDR3 is 15 residues long. Using reference TRBV11-3 and TRBJ2-1 for the parts outside the CDR3, the full variable domain is EAGVVQSPRYKIIEKKQPVAFWCNPISGHNTLYWYLQNLGQGPELLIRYENEEAVDDSQLPKDRFSAERLKGVDSTLKIQPAELGDSAVYLCASGRGGSQDDEQFFGPGTRLTVL.

V gene TRBV6-1 combines with J gene TRBJ2-1, with TRBD1 matching over 8 bases. This CDR3 has 15 residues. V dropped 6 bases and J dropped 6; count of bases not matched to a gene: 10. Per germline, CDR1 MNHNS and CDR2 SASEGT. CDR3 amino acids: CASSLGQGQSNEQFF. The CDR3 region has the DNA TGTGCCAGCAGCCTAGGACAGGGTCAGTCCAATGAGCAGTTCTTC.